This T cell receptor (beta chain) was observed in a study of shared T cell receptors in the human thymus. This CDR3 is 14 amino acids long. From germline, CDR1 is LNHDA and CDR2 SQIVND (reference sequence). Deletions cut 2 bases from V and 0 bases from J, with 5 bases between. Generated by immunoSEQ multiplex PCR, the TCRdb table keeps only in-frame clones and is missing some. The sample lists hundreds of thousands of clones; approximately 85% were seen once. These data also featured in a second study, about human thymus T cells.

This clonotype was obtained from a girl under two years old with a congenital heart defect. The chain is built from TRBV19 and TRBJ1-5; D not resolved. The sequenced sample was thymocytes. The chain's CDR3 is CASSINGSNQPQHF. CDR3 DNA sequence: TGTGCCAGTAGTATAAACGGTAGCAATCAGCCCCAGCATTTT.